The 12 T cell receptor beta chains reported below all come from one sample, sequenced in a study of T cell responses to AZD1222 COVID-19 vaccine. The method was immunoSEQ multiplex PCR; TCRdb's version includes in-frame clones alone and lacks a portion of them. The sample includes fewer than 150,000 clones, 89% of them seen just once. Specimen: peripheral blood, collected 28 days after the second AZD1222 dose. These receptors all come from an adult who received the AZD1222 COVID-19 vaccine.

The chain carries TRBV15 and TRBJ1-1, with 7 positions matching TRBD1. The germline CDR1 and CDR2 sequences are LNHNV and YYDKDF (reference sequence). The CDR3 runs 13 residues. The J segment lost 5 bases and the V segment lost 4 bases, leaving 4 bases of the junction unmatched. The CDR3 region is CATSTTGETEAFF. The CDR3 DNA is TGTGCCACCAGCACTACAGGGGAAACTGAAGCTTTCTTT.

The CDR3 sequence is CASSQFGQVDYNEQFF. CDR3 coding DNA: TGCGCCAGCAGCCAGTTCGGACAGGTGGATTACAATGAGCAGTTCTTC. The chain employs TRBV4-3 and TRBJ2-1, with 7 bases that match TRBD1. The CDR3 spans 16 residues. J was trimmed by 4 bases and V by 3 bases; bases with no gene match: 9. Germline assignment: CDR1 LGHNA and CDR2 YSLEER.

The chain has TRBV12-3 or TRBV12-4 and TRBJ1-4; 7 bases map to TRBD1. The trim removed 6 bases at V and 6 bases at J, leaving 4 bases unmatched. This CDR3 has 13 residues. CDR3 sequence (DNA): TGTGCCAGCAGGGCAGGGGGGGATGAAAAACTGTTTTTT. Translation gives CASRAGGDEKLFF.

The rearrangement links TRBV5-1 to TRBJ1-1, with TRBD1 matching 9 bases. V shed 4 bases, J shed 3 bases, and the junction held 4 bases outside the gene matches. Germline V gene sequence: CDR1 SGHRS, CDR2 YFSETQ. CDR3 length: 14 amino acids. Written as DNA, the CDR3 is TGCGCCAGCAGCGGACAGGGGCAGGACACTGAAGCTTTCTTT. It is translated as CASSGQGQDTEAFF.

Here the CDR3 reads CASSEDRGARKLFF. The DNA of the CDR3 is TGTGCCAGCAGCGAGGACAGGGGGGCGAGAAAACTGTTTTTT. The chain combines TRBV9 with TRBJ1-4, with 10 bases lining up with TRBD1. V lost 3 bases, J lost 10 bases, and 6 bases stayed unmatched. CDR3 length: 14 residues. Germline CDR1 is SGDLS and CDR2 is YYNGEE.

The chain uses TRBV6-5 and TRBJ1-5; D is uncertain. The CDR3 length is 14 residues. Trimming shortened V by 7 bases and J by 6 bases, and 16 bases separated the two germline ends. Germline loops: CDR1 MNHEY, CDR2 SVGAGI. The CDR3 sequence: CASKEGPGFQPQHF. CDR3 nucleotide sequence: TGTGCCAGCAAGGAGGGCCCGGGGTTTCAGCCCCAGCATTTT.

This clone was recorded once. V usage is TRBV5-6 and J usage is TRBJ1-3; D uncertain. V gave up 2 bases and J gave up 0 bases, with 3 bases separating them. The germline V gene encodes CDR1 SGHDT and CDR2 YYEEEE. CDR3 size: 13 residues. CDR3 amino acids: CASSFVSGNTIYF. CDR3 in DNA: TGTGCCAGCAGCTTCGTCTCTGGAAACACCATATATTTT.

The chain links TRBV5-1 to TRBJ2-3, with TRBD2 matching 8 bases. The germline gives CDR1 SGHRS, CDR2 YFSETQ. The CDR3 extends over 18 amino acids. The V segment lost 0 bases and the J segment 1 base; nucleotides outside the gene matches: 10. Here the CDR3 reads CASSLGPLLAVGTDTQYF. CDR3 in DNA: TGCGCCAGCAGCTTGGGCCCCTTACTAGCGGTAGGCACAGATACGCAGTATTTT. Based on the CDR3 plus reference TRBV5-1 and TRBJ2-3, the full variable domain is KAGVTQTPRYLIKTRGQQVTLSCSPISGHRSVSWYQQTPGQGLQFLFEYFSETQRNKGNFPGRFSGRQFSNSRSEMNVSTLELGDSALYLCASSLGPLLAVGTDTQYFGPGTRLTVL.

This clone was counted once. V usage is TRBV5-6 and J usage is TRBJ1-1; D perhaps matches TRBD1 (5 bases). V was pared by 4 bases and J by 2 bases, with 12 bases between. Germline values: CDR1 SGHDT, CDR2 YYEEEE. The CDR3 has 14 amino acids. CDR3 coding DNA: TGTGCCAGCAGCAACGGACGGACAAACACTGAAGCTTTCTTT. Its translation is CASSNGRTNTEAFF.

Ten or more counts support this clone. This chain connects TRBV19 to TRBJ2-7, with 8 nucleotides matching TRBD1. CDR3 length equals 16 residues. Germline-derived CDR1 and CDR2 are LNHDA and SQIVND (reference sequence). The junction had 15 bases not matched to a gene; V was cut back by 5 bases and J by 6 bases. CDR3 amino acids: CASSSLGQGKLGEQYF. The DNA of the CDR3 is TGTGCCAGTAGTTCCCTTGGACAGGGAAAACTAGGCGAGCAGTACTTC.

The chain employs TRBV5-1 and TRBJ1-5; D is possibly TRBD1 (6 bases). This CDR3 is 15 amino acids long. Deletions cut 1 base from V and 2 bases from J, with 10 bases between. Per germline, CDR1 SGHRS and CDR2 YFSETQ. The CDR3 protein is CASSLLGGGNQPQHF. CDR3 in DNA: TGCGCCAGCAGCTTGTTAGGGGGAGGCAATCAGCCCCAGCATTTT.

The gene calls are TRBV4-1 and TRBJ2-2; 10 bases are a match to TRBD2. The V and J ends lost 3 bases and 7 bases, in that order; junction bases with no gene match: 11. This CDR3 contains 17 residues. Germline V gene data show CDR1 as MGHRA and CDR2 as YSYEKL. The CDR3: CASSQNTGTSVVGELFF. The CDR3, as DNA: TGCGCCAGCAGCCAGAATACCGGGACTAGCGTTGTCGGGGAGCTGTTTTTT.